This entry describes one TCR beta chain. Its antigen is currently unknown. At one end the junction does not follow the germline gene, possibly because of a read error. Profiling that covered TCR beta VDJ and CDR3 relied on genomic DNA as its template. TCRdb processed the reads anew with MiXCR; each CDR3 protein has one entry. The data contain under 200,000 distinct CDR3 sequences, roughly 50% of them singletons. The source of the sample is a study of CD8+CD57+ T cells in acquired aplastic anemia. Looking at the study overall: Mean yield of DNA from sorted CD4+ and CD8+ cells was roughly 3.2 ug.

Germline-derived CDR1 and CDR2 are WSHSY and SAAADI. The CDR3 covers 16 residues. Findings and limits, study-wide: There were 25 to 35 CD8+ CDR3 sequences that occurred in both patients and controls.

CD8+CD57+ cell expansion had been shown by flow cytometry in patients chosen for sequencing. Material for sequencing was sorted CD4+, CD8+, or CD8+CD57+ T cells (not recorded which) from PBMCs. The rearrangement joins TRBV10-2 to TRBJ2-2; 11 positions match TRBD2. The source is a human donor with aplastic anemia. This CDR3 reads CASSQVLAGDTGELFF. For the CDR3, the DNA is TGTGCCAGCTCACAAGTACTAGCGGGAGACACCGGGGAGCTGTTTTTT.